Included here is one TCR beta chain sequence, with context. Its cognate antigen is unknown. Measured with immunoSEQ multiplex PCR; TCRdb has only the in-frame clones, and not every one. The table lists some 250,000 clones, approximately 87% of them singletons. This sample's treatment: around 19 received Ad26.COV2.S at low or high dose, single or two shots; roughly 5 received placebo; per-sample allocation not given. Following the first vaccine or placebo injection, samples were taken on day 63. The sample belongs to a study of Ad26.COV2.S vaccination and SARS-CoV-2 variants. The CDR3 spans 12 residues. J was trimmed by 3 bases and V by 8 bases; bases with no gene match: 3. From germline, CDR1 is LNHDA and CDR2 SQIVND (reference sequence). Notes on the study in general: Vaccine recipients had higher spike-specific TCR breadth than placebo recipients.

The sequence was obtained from a person between 18 and 60 years old who received the Ad26.COV2.S COVID-19 vaccine or a placebo. The chain recombines TRBV19 with TRBJ1-2; the match to TRBD1 covers 7 bases. The sample consisted of peripheral blood, taken in a trial of Ad26.COV2.S vaccine versus placebo. CDR3 in amino acids: CASRTGHYGYTF. The CDR3 nucleotides read TGTGCCAGTCGGACAGGCCACTATGGCTACACCTTC. Filled out from reference TRBV19 and TRBJ1-2, the complete variable domain reads DGGITQSPKYLFRKEGQNVTLSCEQNLNHDAMYWYRQDPGQGLRLIYYSQIVNDFQKGDIAEGYSVSREKKESFPLTVTSAQKNPTAFYLCASRTGHYGYTFGSGTRLTVV.